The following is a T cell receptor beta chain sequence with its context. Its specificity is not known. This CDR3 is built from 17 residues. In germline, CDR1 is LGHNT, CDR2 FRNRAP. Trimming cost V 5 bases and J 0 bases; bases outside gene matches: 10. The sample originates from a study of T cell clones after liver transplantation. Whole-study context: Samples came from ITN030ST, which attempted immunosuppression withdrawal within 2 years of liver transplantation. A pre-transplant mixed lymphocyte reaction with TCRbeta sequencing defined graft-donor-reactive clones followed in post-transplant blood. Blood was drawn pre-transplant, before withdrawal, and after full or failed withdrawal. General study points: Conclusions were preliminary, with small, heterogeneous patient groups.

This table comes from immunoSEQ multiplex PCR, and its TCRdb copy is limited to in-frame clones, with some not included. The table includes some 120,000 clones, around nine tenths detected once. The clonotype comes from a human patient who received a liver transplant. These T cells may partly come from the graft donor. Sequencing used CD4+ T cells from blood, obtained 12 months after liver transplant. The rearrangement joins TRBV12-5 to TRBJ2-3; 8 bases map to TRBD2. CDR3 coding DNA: TGTGCTAGTGGTCCGAGCGGGAGCCCTGGTAGCACAGATACGCAGTATTTT. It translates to CASGPSGSPGSTDTQYF.